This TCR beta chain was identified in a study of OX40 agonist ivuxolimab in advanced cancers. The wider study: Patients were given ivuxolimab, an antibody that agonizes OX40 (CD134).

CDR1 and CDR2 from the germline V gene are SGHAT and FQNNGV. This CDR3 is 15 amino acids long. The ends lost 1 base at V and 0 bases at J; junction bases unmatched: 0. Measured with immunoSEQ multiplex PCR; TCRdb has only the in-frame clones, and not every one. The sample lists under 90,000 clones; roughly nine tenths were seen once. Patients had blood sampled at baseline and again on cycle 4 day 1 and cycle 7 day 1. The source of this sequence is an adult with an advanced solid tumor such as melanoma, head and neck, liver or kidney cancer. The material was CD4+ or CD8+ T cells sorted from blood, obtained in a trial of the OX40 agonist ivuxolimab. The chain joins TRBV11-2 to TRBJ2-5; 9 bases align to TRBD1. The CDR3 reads CASSLGDRDQETQYF. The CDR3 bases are TGTGCCAGCAGCTTAGGGGACAGGGACCAAGAGACCCAGTACTTC.